Listed below are T cell receptor beta chains from one sample, sequenced in a study of blood T cell repertoires in COVID-19. Sequenced by immunoSEQ multiplex PCR; TCRdb stores in-frame clones only, minus some. The sample yields over 60,000 clones, approximately 89% seen once. The specimen sequenced was peripheral blood. The receptors shown here come from a man aged 80 or over with acute or convalescent COVID-19. Both conserved end residues are part of each CDR3. A D gene is named only where the DNA matches it firmly. A clone size is listed for some rows: how often the clone was seen (once, few, many), or a class if it is expanded.

clone size: NA
J gene: TRBJ2-2
CDR3 length: 17
D gene: TRBD1
V gene: TRBV6-6
CDR3 DNA: TGTGCCAGCAGTCGAGCTCCGGACAGGGGATACACCGGGGAGCTGTTTTTT
CDR3 protein: CASSRAPDRGYTGELFF

clone size: once
J gene: TRBJ2-5
CDR3 length: 17
D gene: TRBD2
V gene: TRBV4-2
CDR3 DNA: TGTGCCAGCAGCCAAGACGGTCCGGGGGGACTACAAGAGACCCAGTACTTC
CDR3 protein: CASSQDGPGGLQETQYF

clone size: NA
J gene: TRBJ1-2
CDR3 length: 13
D gene: NA
V gene: TRBV30
CDR3 DNA: TGTGCCTGGAGTGTACAGGAATTCTCTGGCTACACCTTC
CDR3 protein: CAWSVQEFSGYTF

clone size: NA
J gene: TRBJ1-6
CDR3 length: 17
D gene: NA
V gene: TRBV7-9
CDR3 DNA: TGTGCCAGCAGCTTCGACAGCTCGGCGCTAGGAGTATCACCCCTCCACTTT
CDR3 protein: CASSFDSSALGVSPLHF

clone size: NA
J gene: TRBJ2-1
CDR3 length: 14
D gene: NA
V gene: TRBV2
CDR3 DNA: TGTGCCAGCAGTGAAGCGCTTCCCGGGAATGAGCAGTTCTTC
CDR3 protein: CASSEALPGNEQFF

clone size: NA
J gene: TRBJ2-1
CDR3 length: 13
D gene: NA
V gene: TRBV6-5
CDR3 DNA: TGTGCCAGCAGATCGACACGGTACAATGAGCAGTTCTTC
CDR3 protein: CASRSTRYNEQFF

clone size: NA
J gene: TRBJ2-3
CDR3 length: 13
D gene: NA
V gene: TRBV29-1
CDR3 DNA: TGCAGCGTTGGGGCTAGCGGCACAGATACGCAGTATTTT
CDR3 protein: CSVGASGTDTQYF

clone size: NA
J gene: TRBJ2-7
CDR3 length: 13
D gene: TRBD1
V gene: TRBV4-1
CDR3 DNA: TGCGCCAGCAGCTGGACAGGGGATTTCGAGCAGTACTTC
CDR3 protein: CASSWTGDFEQYF

clone size: NA
J gene: TRBJ2-7
CDR3 length: 13
D gene: NA
V gene: TRBV12-3/TRBV12-4
CDR3 DNA: TGTGCCAGCAGTTCCTCCAGTTCCTACGAGCAGTACTTC
CDR3 protein: CASSSSSSYEQYF

clone size: NA
J gene: TRBJ1-5
CDR3 length: 14
D gene: NA
V gene: TRBV19
CDR3 DNA: TGTGCCACTCGAAGAGGCGGCTACAATCAGCCCCAGCATTTT
CDR3 protein: CATRRGGYNQPQHF

clone size: NA
J gene: TRBJ2-5
CDR3 length: 16
D gene: NA
V gene: TRBV5-1
CDR3 DNA: TGCGCCAGCAGCCCCAGCGGATTCCACAGCCAAGAGACCCAGTACTTC
CDR3 protein: CASSPSGFHSQETQYF

clone size: many
J gene: TRBJ2-7
CDR3 length: 13
D gene: TRBD1
V gene: TRBV5-8
CDR3 DNA: TGTGCCAGCAGCACGGGACAGCTGCACGAGCAGTACTTC
CDR3 protein: CASSTGQLHEQYF

clone size: NA
J gene: TRBJ1-1
CDR3 length: 15
D gene: TRBD1
V gene: TRBV7-3
CDR3 DNA: TGTGCCAGCAGCCTCCTAGGGACAGGGAACACTGAAGCTTTCTTT
CDR3 protein: CASSLLGTGNTEAFF

clone size: NA
J gene: TRBJ1-6
CDR3 length: 18
D gene: NA
V gene: TRBV4-1
CDR3 DNA: TGCGCCAGCAGCCTTTCGACAGCCCCGAGCTCCTATAATTCACCCCTCCACTTT
CDR3 protein: CASSLSTAPSSYNSPLHF

clone size: NA
J gene: TRBJ2-1
CDR3 length: 17
D gene: TRBD1
V gene: TRBV24-1
CDR3 DNA: TGTGCCACCAGTGATTGGCGGACAGGGGTCTCCTACAATGAGCAGTTCTTC
CDR3 protein: CATSDWRTGVSYNEQFF